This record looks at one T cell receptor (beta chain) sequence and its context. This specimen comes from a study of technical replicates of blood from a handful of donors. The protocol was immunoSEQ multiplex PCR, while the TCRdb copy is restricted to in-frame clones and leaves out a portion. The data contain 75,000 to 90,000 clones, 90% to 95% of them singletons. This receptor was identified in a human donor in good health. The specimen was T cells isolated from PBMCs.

The CDR3 DNA follows: TGTGCCAGCAGTTACTTAACAGGGGCCGGAAACACCATATATTTT. Encoded protein: CASSYLTGAGNTIYF. The rearrangement joins TRBV6-6 to TRBJ1-3, with 7 bases that match TRBD1. This CDR3 has 15 amino acids. Germline CDR1 reads MNHNY; CDR2 reads SVGAGI (reference sequence). J was trimmed by 4 bases and V by 1 base; bases with no gene match: 4.